This T cell receptor (beta chain) stems from a study of blood T cell repertoires in COVID-19. Overall study: Spain, Italy and the United States supplied samples that represented acute and convalescent COVID-19. Sources were T cells, B-cell-depleted T cells, or PBMCs; the material itself was cDNA or gDNA.

In the original processing: The assay estimated nucleated cells by amplifying reference gene primers. Sequenced by immunoSEQ multiplex PCR; TCRdb stores in-frame clones only, minus some. V and J calls plus clone size are reproduced from that table; the DNA served to infer D and trimming. The data hold approximately 94,000 clones, with approximately 93% observed a single time. The source of this sequence is a man aged 45 to 65 with active COVID-19. What was sequenced was peripheral blood.

The CDR3 protein is CASSFTGVTLGYTF. For the CDR3, the DNA is TGTGCCAGCAGTTTTACAGGGGTCACGCTAGGCTACACCTTC. This sequence joins TRBV7-9 and TRBJ1-2; 7 bases are a match to TRBD1. CDR1 is SEHNR and CDR2 is FQNEAQ in the germline V gene (reference sequence). This CDR3 contains 14 residues. Trimming took 6 bases from V and 8 from J; bases not matched to a gene: 12. The full variable domain, completed using reference TRBV7-9 and TRBJ1-2, is DTGVSQNPRHKITKRGQNVTFRCDPISEHNRLYWYRQTLGQGPEFLTYFQNEAQLEKSRLLSDRFSAERPKGSFSTLEIQRTEQGDSAMYLCASSFTGVTLGYTFGSGTRLTVV.